The 18 T cell receptor beta chains below were found in one sample sequenced in a study of blood T cell repertoires in COVID-19. Only in-frame clones appear in the TCRdb table, and some are missing; sequencing was by immunoSEQ multiplex PCR. This table holds almost 70,000 clones, around three quarters found once. The sequenced material came from peripheral blood. The receptors originated from a man between 60 and 70 years old with acute or convalescent COVID-19.

In DNA form, the CDR3 reads TGTGCCAGCAGCCAGACAGGGGGTGGCTACACCTTC. Amino acid sequence: CASSQTGGGYTF. The genes are TRBV3-1 (or the pseudogene TRBV3-2) and TRBJ1-2; TRBD1 agrees at 9 bases. Germline V gives CDR1 LGHDT, CDR2 YNNKEL (reference sequence). This CDR3 has 12 amino acids. V lost 3 bases and J lost 7; bases outside the gene matches: 0.

The rearrangement uses TRBV30 and TRBJ1-2; 8 bases are shared with TRBD1. The CDR3 runs 13 residues. Germline V lookup: CDR1 GTSNPN, CDR2 SVGIG (reference sequence). V shed 2 bases and J 8 bases; nucleotides not matched to a gene: 7. This CDR3 is CAWSQTGVGGYTF. The CDR3 coding sequence is TGTGCCTGGAGTCAGACAGGGGTGGGGGGCTACACCTTC. Full variable domain (rest looked up from reference TRBV30 and TRBJ1-2): SQTIHQWPATLVQPVGSPLSLECTVEGTSNPNLYWYRQAAGRGLQLLFYSVGIGQISSEVPQNLSASRPQDRQFILSSKKLLLSDSGFYLCAWSQTGVGGYTFGSGTRLTVV.

V is TRBV5-1 and J is TRBJ1-2, with 7 nucleotides matching TRBD1. This CDR3 has 14 amino acids. Germline V gene lookup returns CDR1 SGHRS and CDR2 YFSETQ. The junction had 5 bases not matched to a gene; V was cut back by 0 bases and J by 6 bases. The CDR3 bases are TGCGCCAGCAGCTTGGCCGGGACAGTAGATGGCTACACCTTC. Protein: CASSLAGTVDGYTF.

This clone was counted once. The chain is built from TRBV5-1 and TRBJ1-2, with a tentative D call TRBD1 (5 bases). This CDR3 comprises 13 residues. V was clipped by 3 bases and J by 6 bases, with 12 bases between them. The germline CDR1 and CDR2 sequences are SGHRS and YFSETQ. This CDR3 reads CASSSGLTDGYTF. CDR3 coding DNA: TGCGCCAGCAGCTCGGGACTAACCGATGGCTACACCTTC.

The chain is built from TRBV19 and TRBJ2-1, with TRBD2 identical over 10 bases. In germline, CDR1 is LNHDA, CDR2 SQIVND (reference sequence). CDR3 length: 15 residues. V dropped 4 bases and J dropped 7; count of bases not matched to a gene: 7. The DNA for the CDR3 is TGTGCCAGTAGTACCCCGGGACTAGCGATTAATGAGCAGTTCTTC. It translates to CASSTPGLAINEQFF. Looking up the rest from reference TRBV19 and TRBJ2-1 gives the full variable domain: DGGITQSPKYLFRKEGQNVTLSCEQNLNHDAMYWYRQDPGQGLRLIYYSQIVNDFQKGDIAEGYSVSREKKESFPLTVTSAQKNPTAFYLCASSTPGLAINEQFFGPGTRLTVL.

The rearrangement joins TRBV4-3 to TRBJ2-5; TRBD1 aligns across 7 bases. The V and J ends lost 0 bases and 5 bases, in that order; junction bases with no gene match: 12. CDR3 length: 17 residues. Germline assignment: CDR1 LGHNA and CDR2 YSLEER. The CDR3, as DNA: TGCGCCAGCAGCCAAGACGGAGCAGGGGGATACTGGGAGACCCAGTACTTC. Protein sequence: CASSQDGAGGYWETQYF.

The chain uses TRBV7-2 and TRBJ1-2, with D perhaps TRBD1 (5 bases). This CDR3 contains 14 residues. V lost 1 base, J lost 5 bases, and 11 bases lay in between. Germline V gene data show CDR1 as SGHTA and CDR2 as FQGNSA. The CDR3 DNA is TGTGCCAGCAGCTTAGGAGGCCAGGGTTATGGCTACACCTTC. Residues: CASSLGGQGYGYTF.

This clone was seen a single time. The chain has TRBV7-2 and TRBJ1-4; 9 bases are a match to TRBD1. The CDR3 consists of 16 residues. The junction had 9 bases not matched to a gene; V was cut back by 2 bases and J by 8 bases. Germline CDR1 is SGHTA and CDR2 is FQGNSA. The CDR3 bases are TGTGCCAGCAGCTTAAGGACAGGGGTTTCGCGGGAAAAACTGTTTTTT. Translated: CASSLRTGVSREKLFF.

The genes are TRBV5-1 and TRBJ2-1; 10 bases map to TRBD1. CDR1 and CDR2 (germline): SGHRS, YFSETQ. The CDR3 totals 15 residues. The V gene end was trimmed by 6 bases and the J gene end by 8 bases; junction bases not matched to a gene: 11. The CDR3 sequence: CASTNRDRGIYEQFF. The CDR3 nucleotides read TGCGCCAGCACCAACCGGGACAGGGGCATCTATGAGCAGTTCTTC.

The chain recombines TRBV5-4 with TRBJ1-6, with a possible D match to TRBD1 (6 bases). CDR1 SGHNT and CDR2 YYREEE come from the germline V gene (reference sequence). This CDR3 spans 16 amino acids. Trimming took 6 bases from V and 0 from J, leaving 13 bases between them. The CDR3 reads CASKYRASSYNSPLHF. The CDR3 DNA sequence: TGTGCCAGCAAGTACAGGGCTAGCTCCTATAATTCACCCCTCCACTTT. The variable domain in full, with the rest retrieved from reference TRBV5-4 and TRBJ1-6, is ETGVTQSPTHLIKTRGQQVTLRCSSQSGHNTVSWYQQALGQGPQFIFQYYREEENGRGNFPPRFSGLQFPNYSSELNVNALELDDSALYLCASKYRASSYNSPLHFGNGTRLTVT.

The chain carries TRBV3-1 (or the pseudogene TRBV3-2) and TRBJ2-7; D perhaps matches TRBD1 (5 bases). CDR1 is LGHDT, CDR2 YNNKEL, per germline (reference sequence). Trimming took 4 bases from V and 3 from J, leaving 16 bases between them. The CDR3 length is 15 residues. Here the CDR3 reads CASSRNIGVFYEQYF. The CDR3 DNA reads TGTGCCAGCAGCCGAAATATAGGGGTTTTCTACGAGCAGTACTTC.

This chain uses TRBV29-1 with TRBJ2-5; tentative D call: TRBD1 (6 bases). The V end was cut by 3 bases, the J end by 9 bases, with 17 bases between. The CDR3 extends over 13 amino acids. Germline V gives CDR1 SQVTM, CDR2 ANQGSEA. CDR3 amino acids: CSVEGTLRWAQYF. The CDR3 DNA reads as TGCAGCGTTGAGGGGACACTTCGTTGGGCCCAGTACTTC.

This clone was seen ten or more times. V is TRBV10-3 and J is TRBJ1-2, with 7 bases lining up with TRBD1. The germline V gene has CDR1 ENHRY and CDR2 SYGVKD. Trimming took 4 bases from V and 3 from J; bases not matched to a gene: 11. This CDR3 has 16 amino acids. The CDR3 protein is CAISGGAGGSDYGYTF. The CDR3 coding sequence is TGTGCCATCAGTGGAGGGGCAGGGGGATCGGACTATGGCTACACCTTC.

The chain carries TRBV6-5 and TRBJ2-7; D may be TRBD1 (5 bases). Germline loops: CDR1 MNHEY, CDR2 SVGAGI. The CDR3 is 15 amino acids. V shed 8 bases and J shed 0 bases, with 17 bases lying between them. The CDR3 reads CASGGRRAGSYEQYF. DNA for the CDR3: TGTGCCAGCGGCGGTCGCAGGGCAGGCTCCTACGAGCAGTACTTC.

The CDR3 region has the DNA TGTGCCAGCAGCACCGAAGCCGGGACAGACTACGAGCAGTACTTC. Amino acids: CASSTEAGTDYEQYF. V is TRBV9 and J is TRBJ2-7; 7 bases are shared with TRBD1. J gave up 3 bases and V 4 bases, and 10 bases lay outside the gene matches. This CDR3 has 15 amino acids. Germline V gene data show CDR1 as SGDLS and CDR2 as YYNGEE.

J is TRBJ1-2 and V is TRBV18; 7 bases map to TRBD1. The CDR3 has 18 amino acids. The J segment lost 5 bases and the V segment lost 3 bases, leaving 18 bases of the junction unmatched. Germline V lookup: CDR1 KGHSH, CDR2 LQKENI. DNA of the CDR3: TGTGCCAGCTCACCGTACTCCAAACTAAGACAGGGCGATTATGGCTACACCTTC. This gives the protein CASSPYSKLRQGDYGYTF. The entire variable domain, with the rest obtained from reference TRBV18 and TRBJ1-2, is as follows: NAGVMQNPRHLVRRRGQEARLRCSPMKGHSHVYWYRQLPEEGLKFMVYLQKENIIDESGMPKERFSAEFPKEGPSILRIQQVVRGDSAAYFCASSPYSKLRQGDYGYTFGSGTRLTVV.

The rearrangement links TRBV6-6 to TRBJ1-1, with TRBD1 matching 7 bases. Germline trimming cut 2 bases from V and 10 bases from J; bases unmatched to any gene: 4. Germline-derived CDR1 and CDR2 are MNHNY and SVGAGI (reference sequence). This CDR3 contains 12 residues. The CDR3 here is CASSYQTGLAFF. The CDR3 DNA follows: TGTGCCAGCAGTTACCAGACAGGGTTAGCTTTCTTT.

The chain couples TRBV3-1 (or the pseudogene TRBV3-2) to TRBJ2-1; weak D call: TRBD1 (6 bases). CDR1 and CDR2 (germline): LGHDT, YNNKEL (reference sequence). This CDR3 has 15 residues. V lost 3 bases and J 4 bases, leaving 13 bases between the germline ends. For the CDR3, the DNA is TGTGCCAGCAGCCAGGCAAGACAGGTGTACAATGAGCAGTTCTTC. Translation: CASSQARQVYNEQFF.